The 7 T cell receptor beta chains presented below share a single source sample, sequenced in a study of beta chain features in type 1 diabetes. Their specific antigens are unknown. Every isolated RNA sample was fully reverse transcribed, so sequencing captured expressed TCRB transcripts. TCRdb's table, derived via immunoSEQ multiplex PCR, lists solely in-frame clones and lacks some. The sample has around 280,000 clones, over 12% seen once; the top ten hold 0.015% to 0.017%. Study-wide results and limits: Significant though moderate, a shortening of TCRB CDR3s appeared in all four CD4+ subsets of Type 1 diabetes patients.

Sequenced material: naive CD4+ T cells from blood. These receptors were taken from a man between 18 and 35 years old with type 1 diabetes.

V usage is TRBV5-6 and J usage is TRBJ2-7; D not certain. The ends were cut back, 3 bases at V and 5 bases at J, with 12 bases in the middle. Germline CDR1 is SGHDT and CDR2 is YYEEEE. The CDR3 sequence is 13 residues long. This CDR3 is CASSSGLSHEQYF. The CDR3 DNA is TGTGCCAGCAGCTCCGGGTTGAGCCACGAGCAGTACTTC. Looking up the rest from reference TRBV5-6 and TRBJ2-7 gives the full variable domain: DAGVTQSPTHLIKTRGQQVTLRCSPKSGHDTVSWYQQALGQGPQFIFQYYEEEERQRGNFPDRFSGHQFPNYSSELNVNALLLGDSALYLCASSSGLSHEQYFGPGTRLTVT.

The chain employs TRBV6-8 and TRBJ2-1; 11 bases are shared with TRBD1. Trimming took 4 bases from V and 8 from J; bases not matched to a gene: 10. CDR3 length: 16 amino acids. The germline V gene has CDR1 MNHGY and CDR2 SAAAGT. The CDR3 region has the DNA TGTGCCAGCAGTTCAAACCGGGACAGGGGGGAGGATGAGCAGTTCTTC. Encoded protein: CASSSNRDRGEDEQFF.

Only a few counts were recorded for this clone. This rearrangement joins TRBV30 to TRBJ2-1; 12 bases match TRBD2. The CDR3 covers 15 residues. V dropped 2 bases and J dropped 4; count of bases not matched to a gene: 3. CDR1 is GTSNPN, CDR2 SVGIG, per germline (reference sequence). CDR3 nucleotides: TGTGCCTGGAGTCCGGGACTAGCGGGTTACAATGAGCAGTTCTTC. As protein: CAWSPGLAGYNEQFF.

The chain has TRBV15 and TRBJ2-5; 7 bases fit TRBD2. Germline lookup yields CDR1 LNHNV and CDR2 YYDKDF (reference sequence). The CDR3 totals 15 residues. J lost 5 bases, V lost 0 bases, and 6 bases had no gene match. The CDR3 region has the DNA TGTGCCACCAGCAGAGACCCGGGAGGCGGTGAGACCCAGTACTTC. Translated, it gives CATSRDPGGGETQYF.

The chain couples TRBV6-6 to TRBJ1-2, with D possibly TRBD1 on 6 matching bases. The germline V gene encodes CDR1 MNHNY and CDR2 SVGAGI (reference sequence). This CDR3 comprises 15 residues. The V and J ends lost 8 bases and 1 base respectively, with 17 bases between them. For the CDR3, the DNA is TGTGCCAGCGCCGACGGGACACCAAATAACTATGGCTACACCTTC. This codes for CASADGTPNNYGYTF.

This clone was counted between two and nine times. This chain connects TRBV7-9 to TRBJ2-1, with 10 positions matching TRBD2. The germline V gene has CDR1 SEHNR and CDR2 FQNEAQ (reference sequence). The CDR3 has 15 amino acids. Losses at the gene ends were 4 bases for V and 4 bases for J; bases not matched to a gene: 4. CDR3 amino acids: CASSSGTSVYNEQFF. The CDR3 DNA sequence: TGTGCCAGCAGCTCCGGGACTAGCGTATACAATGAGCAGTTCTTC.

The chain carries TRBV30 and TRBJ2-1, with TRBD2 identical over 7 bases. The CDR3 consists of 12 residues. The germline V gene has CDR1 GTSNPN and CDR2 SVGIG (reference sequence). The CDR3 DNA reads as TGTGCGGGAGGGAGCTCCTACAATGAGCAGTTCTTC. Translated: CAGGSSYNEQFF.